The clone carrying this TCR beta chain qualifies as large. No antigen is known for it. This sample was included in a study of vaccination and CD4 T cells after COVID-19. Sequencing of cultured CD4+ T cell DNA used the Oncomine TCR Beta short-read assay. TCRdb reprocessed the PCR reads with MiXCR, giving one entry per CDR3 protein. The sample gives under 4,500 distinct CDR3 sequences, roughly a sixth of which show up once; 20% to 25% is in the top ten. Treatment described: roughly 10-day PBMC culture with coronavirus spike peptide pools or control peptides (ViraFEST assay). This receptor was obtained from a human donor who had recovered from COVID-19. The sample was CD4+ T cells from blood, cultured in vitro.

CDR3 protein: CSAPTGSDTQYF. The CDR3 DNA is TGCAGTGCCCCGACAGGGTCAGATACGCAGTATTTT. This chain joins TRBV20-1 and TRBJ2-3; 7 bases are shared with TRBD1. The CDR3 runs 12 residues. Per the germline V gene, CDR1 is DFQATT and CDR2 is SNEGSKA (reference sequence). Losses at the gene ends were 6 bases for V and 4 bases for J; bases not matched to a gene: 4.